This TCR beta chain was obtained from a study of control samples from healthy donors and cancer patients. The CDR3 covers 16 residues. The V gene end was trimmed by 0 bases and the J gene end by 2 bases; junction bases not matched to a gene: 3. The data were produced by immunoSEQ multiplex PCR, yet TCRdb's version contains in-frame clones alone and is incomplete. This table holds 110,000 or so clones, around 89% found once. J is TRBJ1-3 and V is TRBV23-1; TRBD1 aligns across 8 bases. TRBV23-1 is identified as an open reading frame with a role that is uncertain. The sequence was collected from a woman aged 45-65 years in good health. Sequenced material: blood. The CDR3 sequence: CASSQSRGPPGNTIYF. Here the CDR3 DNA reads TGCGCCAGCAGTCAATCCAGGGGGCCCCCTGGAAACACCATATATTTT.